A single TCR beta chain is shown here with its context. The CDR3 totals 16 residues. Per germline, CDR1 MDHEN and CDR2 SYDVKM. Trimming took 4 bases from V and 4 from J; bases not matched to a gene: 6. This entry comes from a study of cytomegalovirus exposure and HLA in healthy donors. Primers for the PCR totalled 60 Vbeta and 13 Jbeta. The protocol was immunoSEQ multiplex PCR, while the TCRdb copy is restricted to in-frame clones and leaves out a portion. Here the sample spans approximately 130,000 clones, roughly 69% being singletons. Sequencing used PBMCs. The receptor comes from a human donor in good health. The V and J genes are TRBV28 and TRBJ2-7, with 14 bases that match TRBD2. In DNA, the CDR3 is TGTGCCAGCAGTTCCCTACGGACTAGCGGGGGGTACGAGCAGTACTTC. Its protein product is CASSSLRTSGGYEQYF.